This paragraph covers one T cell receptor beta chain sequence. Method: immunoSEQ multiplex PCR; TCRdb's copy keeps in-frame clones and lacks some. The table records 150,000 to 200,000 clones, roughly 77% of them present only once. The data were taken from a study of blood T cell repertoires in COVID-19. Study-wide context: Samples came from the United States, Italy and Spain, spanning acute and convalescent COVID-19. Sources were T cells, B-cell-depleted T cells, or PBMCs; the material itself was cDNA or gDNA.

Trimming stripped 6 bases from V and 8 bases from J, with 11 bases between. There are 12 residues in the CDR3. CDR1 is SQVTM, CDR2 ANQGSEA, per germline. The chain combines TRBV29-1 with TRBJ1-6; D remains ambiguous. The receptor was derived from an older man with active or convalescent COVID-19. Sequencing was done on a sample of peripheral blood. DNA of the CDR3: TGCAGCGTCCGGGATATCGATTCACCCCTCCACTTT. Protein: CSVRDIDSPLHF.